Below are 9 T cell receptor beta chains sequenced from a single sample in a study of T-cell reconstitution after alpha-beta-depleted transplantation in children. The TCRbeta library incorporated unique molecular identifiers. TCRdb re-analysed the PCR reads in MiXCR, keeping a single row per CDR3 protein. The repertoire holds about 20,000 distinct CDR3 sequences, with around 9.9% as singletons. The source was PBMCs from the stem cell graft donor, collected from the stem cell graft. Every receptor here comes from a human donor who donated a stem cell graft to a child with chronic granulomatous disease.

This clonotype was seen repeatedly, ten times or more. This chain uses TRBV20-1 with TRBJ2-7; TRBD2 might be the D (6 bases). The V end lost 3 bases, the J end lost 3 bases, and 9 bases lay between the germline ends. Germline CDR1 and CDR2: DFQATT and SNEGSKA (reference sequence). This CDR3 is 12 amino acids long. The CDR3 protein is CSARQGGYEQYF. CDR3 bases: TGCAGTGCTAGGCAGGGAGGCTACGAGCAGTACTTC.

In its sample, this clonotype was seen many times. The genes are TRBV12-3 or TRBV12-4 and TRBJ1-5, with D tentatively TRBD1 (5 bases). V gave up 5 bases and J gave up 2 bases, with 16 bases separating them. This CDR3 has 16 residues. The CDR3 reads CASSPSIRGGNQPQHF. CDR3 in DNA: TGTGCCAGCAGTCCATCTATTAGGGGAGGCAATCAGCCCCAGCATTTT.

This clonotype was seen repeatedly, ten times or more. The J gene is TRBJ2-5, the V gene TRBV15, with D perhaps TRBD1 (7 bases). The length of the CDR3 is 19 residues. Trimming left V 1 base short and J 0 bases short, with 21 bases between. CDR1 LNHNV and CDR2 YYDKDF come from the germline V gene (reference sequence). CDR3: CATSRGLVGGQLYQETQYF. DNA of the CDR3: TGTGCCACCAGCAGAGGACTTGTCGGGGGACAGCTGTACCAAGAGACCCAGTACTTC.

This clonotype was found many times. The rearrangement joins TRBV3-1 to TRBJ1-4; no clear D gene. CDR1 is LGHDT, CDR2 YNNKEL, per germline (reference sequence). Trimming stripped 2 bases from V and 6 bases from J, with 4 bases between. The CDR3 contains 12 residues. The CDR3 reads CASSQWDEKLFF. In nucleotides, the CDR3 is TGTGCCAGCAGCCAATGGGATGAAAAACTGTTTTTT.

This clonotype was recorded at least ten times. The gene calls are TRBV7-8 and TRBJ1-1; possible D gene TRBD1, 6 bases. V lost 2 bases and J lost 0, with 13 bases in between. The germline gives CDR1 SGHVS, CDR2 FQNEAQ. The CDR3 totals 16 residues. The chain's CDR3 is CASSLQGSVMNTEAFF. In nucleotides, the CDR3 is TGTGCCAGCAGCTTACAGGGGAGTGTAATGAACACTGAAGCTTTCTTT.

This clonotype showed up many times. The genes are TRBV7-9 and TRBJ2-5; weak D call: TRBD1 (8 bases). The V end lost 4 bases, the J end lost 4 bases, and 22 bases lay between the germline ends. Germline V CDR1 and CDR2: SEHNR, FQNEAQ (reference sequence). This CDR3 contains 17 residues. This CDR3 is CASSWGGLGQGGETQYF. In DNA form, the CDR3 reads TGTGCCAGCAGCTGGGGGGGCCTAGGACAGGGTGGAGAGACCCAGTACTTC.

Turning to this clonotype: A much larger clone lies a single base off, so this may be a read error. The J gene is TRBJ1-5, the V gene TRBV5-5; D is ambiguous. The germline V gene encodes CDR1 SGHKS and CDR2 YYEKEE (reference sequence). V was cut by 4 bases and J by 1 base, with 15 bases left in between. CDR3 length: 16 amino acids. The CDR3 DNA follows: TGTGCCAGCAGCACAGTGCCTGCCCCGAGCAATCAGCCCCAGCATTTT. It yields the protein CASSTVPAPSNQPQHF.

This clonotype was seen at least ten times. The chain employs TRBV3-1 and TRBJ2-3, with D possibly matching TRBD2 (6 bases). Germline V gives CDR1 LGHDT, CDR2 YNNKEL (reference sequence). V shed 0 bases and J shed 2 bases, with 9 bases lying between them. The CDR3 is made up of 15 amino acids. The CDR3 loop is CASSQEGGNTDTQYF. The CDR3, as DNA: TGTGCCAGCAGCCAAGAGGGGGGAAACACAGATACGCAGTATTTT.

This clonotype has a count of ten or more. The chain is built from TRBV20-1 and TRBJ2-3, with D tentatively TRBD2 (6 bases). Germline loops: CDR1 DFQATT, CDR2 SNEGSKA (reference sequence). CDR3 size: 16 residues. Trimming removed 5 bases at V and 3 bases at J, with 21 bases between. The CDR3 region is CSASPGLLVGTDTQYF. The CDR3 bases are TGCAGTGCTTCCCCGGGACTCCTAGTCGGGACAGATACGCAGTATTTT.